This TCR beta chain was identified during a study of blood T cell repertoires in COVID-19. About the research overall: PBMCs, B-cell-depleted T cells, or T cells were the source of the cDNA or gDNA that made up the material.

The germline gives CDR1 SQVTM, CDR2 ANQGSEA. The ends were cut back, 4 bases at V and 2 bases at J, with 15 bases in the middle. This CDR3 spans 14 amino acids. The authors' processing: Quantification of nucleated cells was approximated via reference gene primer amplification. Sequencing used immunoSEQ multiplex PCR; TCRdb keeps in-frame clones, though not all of them. From that table come the V and J calls and clone size; the DNA was used to work out D and trimming. This sample has fewer than 600,000 clones, with roughly 90% found just once. Membership in each cohort depended on participant-reported clinical history. Cohort 3 donors counted as recovered after two negative PCRs, clearance, or resolved symptoms.

V and J are TRBV29-1 and TRBJ2-7; no clear D gene. The origin of this receptor is a woman aged 40 to 55 who had recovered from COVID-19. Sample: PBMCs or T cells enriched from blood (not recorded which). The CDR3 DNA reads TGCAGCGTTGTATGGGTATCGGGTACCTACGAGCAGTACTTC. This encodes CSVVWVSGTYEQYF.